The 24 T cell receptor beta chains listed next were all sequenced from one sample in a study of blood T cell repertoires in COVID-19. Libraries were prepared by immunoSEQ multiplex PCR; TCRdb keeps only in-frame clonotypes and omits some of them. This repertoire shows about 69,000 clones, roughly 88% found once; its top ten account for approximately 1.9%. Material: peripheral blood. The receptor set was obtained from a man aged 25-45 years with acute or convalescent COVID-19.

V gene TRBV18 combines with J gene TRBJ2-7; TRBD1 is a possible D gene (5 bases). Germline CDR1 KGHSH, CDR2 LQKENI. The CDR3 has 15 amino acids. Trimming took off 3 bases at V and 3 bases at J, with 15 bases between the two ends. CDR3 region: CASSPPGKANYEQYF. CDR3 coding DNA: TGTGCCAGCTCACCTCCAGGGAAAGCTAACTACGAGCAGTACTTC.

V usage is TRBV4-3 and J usage is TRBJ1-3; perhaps TRBD1 as D (6 bases). Per the germline V gene, CDR1 is LGHNA and CDR2 is YSLEER. This CDR3 contains 15 residues. V gave up 0 bases and J gave up 2 bases, with 8 bases separating them. CDR3 protein: CASSQEQGAGNTIYF. The CDR3 bases are TGCGCCAGCAGCCAAGAACAGGGAGCTGGAAACACCATATATTTT.

The rearrangement joins TRBV5-1 to TRBJ1-4; tentative D call: TRBD1 (5 bases). Germline V lookup: CDR1 SGHRS, CDR2 YFSETQ. V was pared by 5 bases and J by 4 bases, with 12 bases between. This CDR3 is built from 14 residues. The chain's CDR3 is CASSQGTSNEKLFF. CDR3 DNA: TGCGCCAGCAGTCAGGGTACCAGTAATGAAAAACTGTTTTTT. Full variable domain (missing parts from reference TRBV5-1 and TRBJ1-4): KAGVTQTPRYLIKTRGQQVTLSCSPISGHRSVSWYQQTPGQGLQFLFEYFSETQRNKGNFPGRFSGRQFSNSRSEMNVSTLELGDSALYLCASSQGTSNEKLFFGSGTQLSVL.

This chain uses TRBV24-1 with TRBJ2-6; a weak D match, TRBD2 (6 bases). The CDR3 contains 15 residues. Trimming took off 6 bases at V and 2 bases at J, with 10 bases between the two ends. Germline CDR1 reads KGHDR; CDR2 reads SFDVKD. The DNA for the CDR3 is TGTGCCACCAGTTCCGCGGGGACTGGGGCCAACGTCCTGACTTTC. The encoded protein is CATSSAGTGANVLTF.

This clone has only a few counts. The chain joins TRBV18 to TRBJ2-1; D call uncertain. This CDR3 comprises 13 residues. With 2 bases removed from V and 7 bases from J, the gap between germline ends came to 9 bases. Germline V gene data show CDR1 as KGHSH and CDR2 as LQKENI. The CDR3 DNA sequence: TGTGCCAGCTCACCAGGCATCAGGAATGAGCAGTTCTTC. The encoded protein is CASSPGIRNEQFF.

This chain uses TRBV6-5 with TRBJ1-2, with TRBD1 matching 9 bases. J gave up 4 bases and V 5 bases, and 8 bases lay outside the gene matches. The length of the CDR3 is 15 residues. Germline V lookup: CDR1 MNHEY, CDR2 SVGAGI. The CDR3 DNA reads TGTGCCAGCAGTACGGGGACAGGGAAACCCTATGGCTACACCTTC. This gives the protein CASSTGTGKPYGYTF.

The chain couples TRBV4-1 to TRBJ1-1; D not certain. Germline lookup yields CDR1 MGHRA and CDR2 YSYEKL. Deletions cut 1 base from V and 11 bases from J, with 17 bases between. CDR3 size: 14 residues. In nucleotides, the CDR3 is TGCGCCAGCAGCCAAGGGGCCAGACCGGATTGGGCTTTCTTT. It codes for CASSQGARPDWAFF.

The chain is built from TRBV15 and TRBJ1-3; D may be TRBD1 (5 bases). Germline assignment: CDR1 LNHNV and CDR2 YYDKDF (reference sequence). The length of the CDR3 is 16 residues. V gave up 3 bases and J gave up 8 bases, with 20 bases separating them. The CDR3 DNA is TGTGCCACCAGCAGCGAGCTGACAGTAGGGCGAGACACCATATATTTT. Protein: CATSSELTVGRDTIYF.

This rearrangement joins TRBV4-1 to TRBJ1-2; D is possibly TRBD1 (6 bases). Per germline, CDR1 MGHRA and CDR2 YSYEKL. This CDR3 comprises 17 residues. V lost 4 bases and J 3 bases, leaving 21 bases between the germline ends. CDR3 region: CASSPLGARGFYYGYTF. In DNA form, the CDR3 reads TGCGCCAGCAGCCCCCTGGGGGCCCGCGGTTTCTACTATGGCTACACCTTC.

The chain joins TRBV5-6 to TRBJ2-7; 10 bases are shared with TRBD1. The CDR3 extends over 16 amino acids. Germline V gives CDR1 SGHDT, CDR2 YYEEEE. The ends lost 3 bases at V and 9 bases at J; junction bases unmatched: 15. The CDR3 is CASSSLTGTGAAGQYV. The CDR3 coding sequence is TGTGCCAGCAGCTCCCTTACCGGGACAGGGGCCGCAGGGCAGTACGTC.

V usage is TRBV2 and J usage is TRBJ1-2, with D possibly being TRBD1 (6 bases). The CDR3 has 15 amino acids. Germline CDR1 is SNHLY and CDR2 is FYNNEI. The V end lost 1 base, the J end lost 1 base, and 10 bases lay between the germline ends. DNA for the CDR3: TGTGCCAGCAGTGAAGAGGGGGAATATAACTATGGCTACACCTTC. Residues: CASSEEGEYNYGYTF.

The V and J genes are TRBV3-1 (or the pseudogene TRBV3-2) and TRBJ2-2; TRBD2 matches at 8 bases. This CDR3 spans 13 amino acids. The junction had 2 bases not matched to a gene; V was cut back by 4 bases and J by 7 bases. CDR1 is LGHDT, CDR2 YNNKEL, per germline (reference sequence). For the CDR3, the DNA is TGTGCCAGCAGCCTGCGGGGGGACGGGGAGCTGTTTTTT. It specifies CASSLRGDGELFF.

The CDR3 loop is CASRRGLAGGRGTGELFF. CDR3 in DNA: TGTGCCAGCAGAAGGGGACTAGCGGGGGGGCGGGGCACCGGGGAGCTGTTTTTT. V and J are TRBV5-4 and TRBJ2-2; TRBD2 aligns across 16 bases. CDR3 length equals 18 residues. V dropped 5 bases and J dropped 4; count of bases not matched to a gene: 8. Germline lookup yields CDR1 SGHNT and CDR2 YYREEE (reference sequence).

The CDR3 loop is CASSLGQGSGTDTQYF. In nucleotides, the CDR3 is TGTGCCAGCAGCTTAGGGCAGGGGTCAGGCACAGATACGCAGTATTTT. The chain is built from TRBV7-9 and TRBJ2-3, with D tentatively TRBD1 (6 bases). Germline V lookup: CDR1 SEHNR, CDR2 FQNEAQ (reference sequence). The CDR3 loop spans 16 amino acids. V lost 1 base and J lost 1, with 12 bases in between.

The chain combines TRBV2 with TRBJ2-7; D gene ambiguous. Trimming took off 11 bases at V and 1 base at J, with 21 bases between the two ends. CDR3 length equals 15 residues. Germline CDR1 is SNHLY and CDR2 is FYNNEI. CDR3 DNA: TGTGCCGTTGTCGCGGCGATGCCACCGTCCTACGAGCAGTACGTC. Its protein is CAVVAAMPPSYEQYV.

A few counts support this clone. The genes are TRBV27 and TRBJ2-3, with 8 bases matching TRBD1. This CDR3 has 13 residues. J lost 6 bases, V lost 5 bases, and 4 bases had no gene match. Germline V gives CDR1 MNHEY, CDR2 SMNVEV (reference sequence). CDR3 region: CASSVGQGDTQYF. As DNA, the CDR3 is TGTGCCAGCAGTGTAGGACAGGGCGATACGCAGTATTTT.

This rearrangement joins TRBV19 to TRBJ2-3; 7 bases match TRBD2. Germline lookup yields CDR1 LNHDA and CDR2 SQIVND (reference sequence). J lost 6 bases, V lost 6 bases, and 12 bases had no gene match. This CDR3 contains 15 residues. As DNA, the CDR3 is TGTGCCAGTAGAGATGGGGCTAGCGGAGATGATACGCAGTATTTT. Translated, it gives CASRDGASGDDTQYF.

A single count supports this clone. This rearrangement joins TRBV10-3 to TRBJ1-5; tentatively, D is TRBD1 (5 bases). This CDR3 comprises 12 residues. V lost 3 bases and J 10 bases, leaving 10 bases between the germline ends. The germline V gene encodes CDR1 ENHRY and CDR2 SYGVKD. The CDR3 sequence is CAISEGQKPQHF. CDR3 sequence (DNA): TGTGCCATCAGTGAAGGACAAAAACCCCAGCATTTT.

The V gene is TRBV6-5, the J gene TRBJ1-2; D perhaps matches TRBD1 (6 bases). Germline CDR1 MNHEY, CDR2 SVGAGI. The length of the CDR3 is 15 residues. Trimming pared 7 bases from V and 8 bases from J, leaving 23 bases between. The chain's CDR3 is CASTQRGGAITGYTF. DNA for the CDR3: TGTGCCAGCACTCAACGGGGGGGGGCGATTACGGGCTACACCTTC.

The rearrangement links TRBV5-1 to TRBJ2-2, with D tentatively TRBD1 (6 bases). The CDR3 runs to 16 residues. Trimming took 0 bases from V and 2 from J, leaving 11 bases between them. CDR1 is SGHRS, CDR2 YFSETQ, per germline. The CDR3 reads CASSLVGAVNTGELFF. In DNA form, the CDR3 reads TGCGCCAGCAGCTTGGTGGGGGCCGTTAACACCGGGGAGCTGTTTTTT.

CDR3 amino acids: CASSPAGRRGYNEQFF. CDR3 in DNA: TGTGCCAGCAGCCCAGCAGGGAGACGGGGGTACAATGAGCAGTTCTTC. This sequence joins TRBV14 and TRBJ2-1, with D possibly TRBD2 on 6 matching bases. V was shortened by 4 bases and J by 4 bases, with 17 bases between the two germline ends. Per the germline V gene, CDR1 is SGHDN and CDR2 is FVKESK. This CDR3 contains 16 residues.

The CDR3: CASSLRTGAYGYTF. As DNA, the CDR3 is TGTGCCAGCAGCCTACGCACAGGGGCCTATGGCTACACCTTC. This chain joins TRBV3-1 (or the pseudogene TRBV3-2) and TRBJ1-2; 7 positions match TRBD1. Trimming cost V 4 bases and J 4 bases; bases outside gene matches: 6. Germline V gives CDR1 LGHDT, CDR2 YNNKEL (reference sequence). The CDR3 covers 14 residues.

The chain recombines TRBV5-6 with TRBJ2-3; TRBD1 is a possible D gene (5 bases). The germline V and J ends were trimmed by 0 bases and 0 bases, with 17 bases remaining between them. Germline values: CDR1 SGHDT, CDR2 YYEEEE. CDR3 length: 18 residues. The CDR3 region has the DNA TGTGCCAGCAGCTTGGTCAAAACTCGACAGTTAAGCACAGATACGCAGTATTTT. It codes for CASSLVKTRQLSTDTQYF.

The chain is built from TRBV7-2 and TRBJ2-5; 9 bases line up with TRBD1. The germline CDR1 and CDR2 sequences are SGHTA and FQGNSA. The CDR3 runs to 17 residues. With 2 bases clipped from V and 0 bases from J, the junction kept 7 bases outside the gene matches. The CDR3 DNA sequence: TGTGCCAGCAGCTTATTGGGGACAGGGACCCACCAAGAGACCCAGTACTTC. Translating it yields CASSLLGTGTHQETQYF.